This record looks at one T cell receptor beta chain sequence and its context. This clonotype occurred a few times. Its antigen is currently not known. Base-call qualities are not available, and no considerably larger clone is one nucleotide away. Trimming removed 1 base from V and 3 bases from J, leaving 25 bases between the germline ends. Reading the germline V gene gives CDR1 SGHRS and CDR2 YFSETQ. The cysteine opens and the phenylalanine closes a CDR3 of 19 amino acids. Just the 57-base CDR3 DNA is kept, in frame starting at base 1. This entry belongs to a study of T-cell memory formation after mild COVID-19 (dated by TCRdb to about 2021). Broadly, across the study: Most TCR sequence clusters were specific to one of the two donors. The cohort was made up of two young adult volunteers, one female and one male, who were previously healthy. In a couple of donors, T-cell clones that expanded and contracted after mild COVID-19 were tracked by sequencing TCRalpha and TCRbeta repertoires over time. Broader findings and caveats from the paper: Contracting CD4+ clones were located mainly in the CM and EM memory subsets, whereas CD8+ clones were found to be enriched in EMRA. The study included only a couple of mild cases, and larger cohorts that include severe cases with pre-infection samples were judged to be necessary. From day 15 to 85, contracting clones showed balanced CD4/CD8 phenotypes, whereas a second wave of clones that expanded from day 15 to 37 leaned towards CD4+. SARS-CoV-2 specificity of the second-wave clones peaking on day 37 was not confirmed. Some responding clones were found in pre-infection memory, which suggests that pre-existing cross-reactive memory T cells took part in the SARS-CoV-2 response.

PBMCs were isolated by Ficoll-Paque density gradient centrifugation. The sequencing machine was an Illumina NovaSeq 6000. Using 5'RACE with constant-segment primers, TCRalpha and TCRbeta cDNA libraries were constructed, with sample barcodes and unique molecular identifiers added in the process. Trizol reagent was used to extract RNA from every sample. Library amplification was performed in two PCR steps, and a second sample barcode and Illumina TruSeq adapters were introduced in the second step. The libraries were sequenced on an Illumina NovaSeq using 2 x 150 bp paired-end reads. The authors' analysis ran thus. Reads were demultiplexed and collapsed into UMI-guided consensus sequences with migec v1.2.7. Using mixcr v2.1.11, UMI consensuses were aligned to TRA and TRB V and J templates and then assembled into clonotypes. A clonotype was counted as expanded or contracted only if both edgeR and NoisET called the change significant, with noise models trained on biological replicates. edgeR calls used a false discovery rate-adjusted p below 0.01 and a log2 fold-change threshold of 1. As an exploratory analysis of dynamics, max-normalized trajectories of the 1000 most abundant clonotypes were examined with PCA combined with hierarchical clustering. The CD4 or CD8 phenotype of responding clones was assigned using the separately sequenced CD4+ and CD8+ repertoires. The public reads were reanalyzed by TCRdb: fastp trimming at Q25, MiXCR alignment, in-frame beta chains only. Each entry merges the rows of one CDR3 protein and shows their most common DNA and genes. TCRdb assigned the V and J calls; the authors' analysis was not used. The table for this sample lists approximately 340,000 distinct CDR3 sequences; 15% to 20% of them were counted only once. More than 20% of the sample rests with the top ten.

Input material: PBMCs or a T cell subset sorted from them (not recorded which). The clonotype comes from a man between 18 and 35 years old who had mild COVID-19 (a few samples of this study predate the infection). The sample titles of this study are shuffled in the database, so cell type and time point are left out; the donor was told from shared clones. The sequence joins TRBV5-1 to TRBJ1-1; D gene: possibly TRBD1, on 6 matching bases. The CDR3 region: CASSLWPSTGRWSDTEAFF. The DNA sequence is as follows: TGCGCCAGCAGCTTGTGGCCTTCGACAGGCAGGTGGTCGGACACTGAAGCTTTCTTT.